Presented here are 4 T cell receptor beta chains from one specimen sequenced in a study of cytomegalovirus exposure and HLA in healthy donors. PCR employed 60 Vbeta and 13 Jbeta primers. TCRdb keeps only in-frame clones here, not all; method: immunoSEQ multiplex PCR. Here the sample spans around 150,000 clones, 75% to 90% being singletons. Sequenced: PBMCs. These receptors were obtained from a male donor in good health and CMV-seropositive.

The genes are TRBV18 and TRBJ2-7; perhaps TRBD1 as D (5 bases). Germline-derived CDR1 and CDR2 are KGHSH and LQKENI. The CDR3 extends over 12 amino acids. Trimming left V 3 bases short and J 7 bases short, with 10 bases between. The CDR3 coding sequence is TGTGCCAGCTCACCCCAGGGCTCAGAGCAGTACTTC. Translating it yields CASSPQGSEQYF.

CDR3 sequence (DNA): TGTGCCAGCAGTTTCCTTAGCGGGAGCTCCTACGAGCAGTACTTC. Residues: CASSFLSGSSYEQYF. The chain uses TRBV27 and TRBJ2-5; 9 bases match TRBD2. The J call could be wrong; TRBJ2-7 is a better fit for the DNA end. The CDR3 is made up of 15 amino acids. Germline CDR1 is MNHEY and CDR2 is SMNVEV (reference sequence).

V and J are TRBV5-1 and TRBJ2-7; 7 bases match TRBD2. The CDR3 sequence is 14 residues long. V trimming: 3 bases; J trimming: 3 bases; junction bases outside the gene matches: 6. Germline CDR1 reads SGHRS; CDR2 reads YFSETQ. CDR3 bases: TGCGCCAGCAGCTGGGGGGGGATTAGCTACGAGCAGTACTTC. Amino acid sequence: CASSWGGISYEQYF. Looking up the rest from reference TRBV5-1 and TRBJ2-7 gives the full variable domain: KAGVTQTPRYLIKTRGQQVTLSCSPISGHRSVSWYQQTPGQGLQFLFEYFSETQRNKGNFPGRFSGRQFSNSRSEMNVSTLELGDSALYLCASSWGGISYEQYFGPGTRLTVT.

This clone was observed a few times. The J gene is TRBJ2-7, the V gene TRBV5-4; D is unresolved. The length of the CDR3 is 11 residues. Germline V lookup: CDR1 SGHNT, CDR2 YYREEE (reference sequence). The V end lost 3 bases, the J end lost 2 bases, and 3 bases lay between the germline ends. This chain's CDR3 is CASSSTYEQYF. CDR3 nucleotide sequence: TGTGCCAGCAGCTCTACCTACGAGCAGTACTTC.